The rows below give T cell receptor beta chains drawn from one sample of a study of T cell responses to AZD1222 COVID-19 vaccine. Sequencing used immunoSEQ multiplex PCR; TCRdb keeps in-frame clones, though not all of them. The sample includes 80,000 to 100,000 clones, roughly 87% of them seen just once. The sequences come from peripheral blood, collected 28 days after the second AZD1222 dose. These TCRs come from an adult who received the AZD1222 COVID-19 vaccine. Each CDR3 is given with its conserved first and last residue. A D gene is named only where the DNA matches it firmly. A row's size may be missing; if present it is once, few, many or a size class.

clone size	V gene	CDR3 length	J gene	D gene	CDR3 DNA	CDR3 protein
.	TRBV2	19	TRBJ1-5	.	TGTGCCAGCAGACCGAACTACTACAGGAAAGGGGCTGGCAATCAGCCCCAGCATTTT	CASRPNYYRKGAGNQPQHF
.	TRBV7-8	12	TRBJ1-2	TRBD1	TGTGCCAGCAGCAATGGGACAGTCGGCTACACCTTC	CASSNGTVGYTF
once	TRBV7-9	16	TRBJ2-7	.	TGTGCCAGCACTAGCATAGGACAGTCGTTCTCCTACGAGCAGTACTTC	CASTSIGQSFSYEQYF
.	TRBV5-1	15	TRBJ1-1	TRBD1	TGCGCCAGCAGCTTAAGGACAGGGGGAAACACTGAAGCTTTCTTT	CASSLRTGGNTEAFF
.	TRBV12-2	15	TRBJ2-1	.	TGTGCAAGTCGCTTGGTGATCGGCCCTTACAATGAGCAGTTCTTC	CASRLVIGPYNEQFF
.	TRBV20-1	10	TRBJ1-3	.	TGCAGTGCCCTAGGAAACACCATATATTTT	CSALGNTIYF
.	TRBV2	13	TRBJ2-5	.	TGTGCCAGCAGTGAAGTACCCGGCGCTACCCAGTACTTC	CASSEVPGATQYF
.	TRBV28	14	TRBJ1-2	.	TGTGCCAGCAGTTTACTGGCGGGGTCGTATGGCTACACCTTC	CASSLLAGSYGYTF
.	TRBV5-1	13	TRBJ2-7	.	TGCGCCAGCAGCCAGACTCCCTCGGGCGAGCAGTACTTC	CASSQTPSGEQYF
.	TRBV11-2	15	TRBJ2-1	TRBD2	TGTGCCAGCAGACTCGCGGGGGGGTTCTACAATGAGCAGTTCTTC	CASRLAGGFYNEQFF
once	TRBV18	14	TRBJ1-1	.	TGTGCCAGCTCACCCGGGCAAACGAACACTGAAGCTTTCTTT	CASSPGQTNTEAFF
.	TRBV30	12	TRBJ1-2	.	TGTGCCTGGTCCGGACAGAACTATGGCTACACCTTC	CAWSGQNYGYTF
once	TRBV11-3	12	TRBJ2-2	TRBD1	TGTGCCACTAGACAGGGGACCGGGGAGCTGTTTTTT	CATRQGTGELFF
.	TRBV3-1/TRBV3-2	14	TRBJ1-2	.	TGTGCCTCGCGTCCACTCGGGCAGAACTATGGCTACACCTTC	CASRPLGQNYGYTF
few	TRBV25-1	15	TRBJ1-1	.	TGTGCCAGCAGTGCTTACAGGGAGCCCGACACTGAAGCTTTCTTT	CASSAYREPDTEAFF
.	TRBV6-6	16	TRBJ1-6	.	TGTGCCAGCAGTTACTCTCCCAAGGGGTTAGGTTCACCCCTCCACTTT	CASSYSPKGLGSPLHF
.	TRBV29-1	11	TRBJ2-7	.	TGCAGCGTGGGAGGGGGTAGGTGGCAGTACTTC	CSVGGGRWQYF
.	TRBV19	14	TRBJ1-1	.	TGTGCCAGTAGCCCTCTCGCAAAAGGTACTGAAGCTTTCTTT	CASSPLAKGTEAFF
.	TRBV6-5	13	TRBJ1-4	TRBD1	TGTGCCAGCATGGTGCCAGGGGGCCCAAAACTGTTTTTT	CASMVPGGPKLFF
once	TRBV28	14	TRBJ2-1	.	TGTGCCAGCAGTGGCGAACAGGGTTTAGGTGAGCAGTTCTTC	CASSGEQGLGEQFF
.	TRBV9	15	TRBJ1-3	.	TGTGCCAGCAGCGTAGCCCGGGACTCTGGAAACACCATATATTTT	CASSVARDSGNTIYF
.	TRBV9	14	TRBJ2-2	.	TGTGCCAGCAGCGTCAGCGTGAACACCGGGGAGCTGTTTTTT	CASSVSVNTGELFF
.	TRBV6-2/TRBV6-3	14	TRBJ2-7	TRBD1	TGTGCCAGCAGTCCACGGGACAGCCATTCCGAGCAGTACTTC	CASSPRDSHSEQYF
.	TRBV19	18	TRBJ2-2	.	TGTGCCAGTAGTCTATACCGCCTTGGCGGTCCTAACACCGGGGAGCTGTTTTTT	CASSLYRLGGPNTGELFF
once	TRBV28	12	TRBJ1-4	.	TGTGCCAGCGGGACGTTGGGGGAAAAACTGTTTTTT	CASGTLGEKLFF
.	TRBV6-5	13	TRBJ2-2	.	TGTGCCAGCAGAAAGAGTAGGCACGGGGAGCTGTTTTTT	CASRKSRHGELFF
.	TRBV28	14	TRBJ2-2	TRBD1	TGTGCCAGCAATACAGGGGTTAGCACCGGGGAGCTGTTTTTT	CASNTGVSTGELFF
.	TRBV7-3	14	TRBJ2-2	TRBD1	TGTGCCAGCAGACAGGACAGGGCGATCGGGGAGCTGTTTTTT	CASRQDRAIGELFF
.	TRBV12-3/TRBV12-4	13	TRBJ2-2	.	TGTGCCAGCAGTTTCGAGAACACCGGGGAGCTGTTTTTT	CASSFENTGELFF
once	TRBV6-5	14	TRBJ1-4	.	TGTGCCAGCAGTTACGTTGGCTTCGGAGGAAAACTGTTTTTT	CASSYVGFGGKLFF
.	TRBV18	14	TRBJ1-2	.	TGTGCCAGCTCACCGCAGGGTTCTGACTATGGCTACACCTTC	CASSPQGSDYGYTF
.	TRBV5-1	14	TRBJ2-3	.	TGCGCCAGCAGCTTGGAACTTTCGGGAGATACGCAGTATTTT	CASSLELSGDTQYF
.	TRBV19	16	TRBJ1-5	.	TGTGCCAGTAGTAGGGACCCTGACCGCGAGGATCAGCCCCAGCATTTT	CASSRDPDREDQPQHF
.	TRBV25-1	13	TRBJ1-2	.	TGTGCCAGCAGCCCAAGCCAGGGCAGAGGCTACACCTTC	CASSPSQGRGYTF